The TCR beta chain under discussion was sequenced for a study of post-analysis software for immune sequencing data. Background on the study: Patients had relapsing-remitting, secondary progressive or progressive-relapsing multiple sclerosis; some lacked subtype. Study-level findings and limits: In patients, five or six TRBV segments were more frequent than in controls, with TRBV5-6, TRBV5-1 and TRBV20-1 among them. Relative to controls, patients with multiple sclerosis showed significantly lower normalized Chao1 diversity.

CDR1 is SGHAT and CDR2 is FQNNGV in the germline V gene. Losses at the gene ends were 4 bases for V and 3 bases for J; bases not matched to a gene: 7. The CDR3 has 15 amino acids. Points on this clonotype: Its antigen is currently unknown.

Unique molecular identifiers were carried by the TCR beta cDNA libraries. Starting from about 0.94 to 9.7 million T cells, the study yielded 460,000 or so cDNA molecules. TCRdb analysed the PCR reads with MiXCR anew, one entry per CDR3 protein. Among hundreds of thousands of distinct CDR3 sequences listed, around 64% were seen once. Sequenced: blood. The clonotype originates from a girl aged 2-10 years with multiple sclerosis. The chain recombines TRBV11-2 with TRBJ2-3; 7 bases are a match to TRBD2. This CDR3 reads CASSSLAVTTDTQYF. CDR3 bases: TGTGCCAGCAGCTCCCTAGCGGTTACAACAGATACGCAGTATTTT.